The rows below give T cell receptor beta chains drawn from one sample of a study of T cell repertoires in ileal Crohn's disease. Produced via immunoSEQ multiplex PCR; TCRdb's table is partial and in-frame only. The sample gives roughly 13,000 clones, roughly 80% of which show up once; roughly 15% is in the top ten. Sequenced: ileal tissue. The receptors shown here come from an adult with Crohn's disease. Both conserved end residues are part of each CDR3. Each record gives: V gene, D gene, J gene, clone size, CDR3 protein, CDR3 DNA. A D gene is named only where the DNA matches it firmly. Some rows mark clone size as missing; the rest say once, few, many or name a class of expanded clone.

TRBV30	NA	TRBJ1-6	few	CAWSGGTNSPLHF	TGTGCCTGGAGTGGGGGGACAAATTCACCCCTCCACTTT
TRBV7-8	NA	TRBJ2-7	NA	CASRTSGSYEQYF	TGTGCCAGCAGGACTAGTGGTTCCTACGAGCAGTACTTC
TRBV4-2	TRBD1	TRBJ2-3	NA	CASSQGQGHTDTQYF	TGTGCCAGCAGCCAAGGACAGGGACACACAGATACGCAGTATTTT
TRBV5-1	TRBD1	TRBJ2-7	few	CASSRDRAYEQYF	TGCGCCAGCAGCCGGGACAGAGCCTACGAGCAGTACTTC
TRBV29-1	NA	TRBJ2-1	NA	CSVETYFTYNEQFF	TGCAGCGTCGAAACATATTTCACCTACAATGAGCAGTTCTTC
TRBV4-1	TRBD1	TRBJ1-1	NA	CASSQGAATGGLSAEAFF	TGCGCCAGCAGCCAAGGGGCAGCGACAGGGGGATTGAGCGCTGAAGCTTTCTTT
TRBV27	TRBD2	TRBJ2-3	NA	CASSFGRGTTDTQYF	TGTGCCAGCAGTTTCGGGCGGGGGACCACAGATACGCAGTATTTT
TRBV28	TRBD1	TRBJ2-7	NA	CASSPPGTGSFEQYF	TGTGCCAGCAGTCCCCCCGGGACAGGATCTTTCGAGCAGTACTTC
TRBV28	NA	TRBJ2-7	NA	CASSLWGDISYEQYF	TGTGCCAGCAGTTTATGGGGAGACATCTCCTACGAGCAGTACTTC
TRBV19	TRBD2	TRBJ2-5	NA	CASTSGGQETQYF	TGTGCCAGTACTAGCGGGGGCCAAGAGACCCAGTACTTC
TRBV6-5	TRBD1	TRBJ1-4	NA	CASKGGGVSGEKLFF	TGTGCCAGCAAAGGGGGCGGTGTTAGTGGTGAAAAACTGTTTTTT
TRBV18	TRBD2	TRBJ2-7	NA	CASSPTSSFSYEQYF	TGTGCCAGCTCACCGACTAGCTCCTTCTCCTACGAGCAGTACTTC
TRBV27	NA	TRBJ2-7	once	CASGRPGQVYEQYF	TGTGCCAGCGGAAGACCCGGACAAGTATACGAGCAGTACTTC
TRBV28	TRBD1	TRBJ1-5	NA	CASSRDRNQPQHF	TGTGCCAGCAGCCGGGACAGAAATCAGCCCCAGCATTTT
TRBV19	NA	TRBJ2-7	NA	CASSIPPRGEQYF	TGTGCCAGTAGTATCCCTCCTAGGGGCGAGCAGTACTTC
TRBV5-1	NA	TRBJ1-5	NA	CASSLRGDQPQHF	TGCGCCAGCAGCTTACGCGGTGATCAGCCCCAGCATTTT
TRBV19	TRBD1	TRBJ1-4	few	CASSTGAATNEKLFF	TGTGCCAGTAGCACAGGGGCAGCAACTAATGAAAAACTGTTTTTT
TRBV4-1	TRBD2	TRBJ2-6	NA	CASSQDSASGVSSGANVLTF	TGCGCCAGCAGCCAAGATTCGGCTAGCGGGGTTAGCTCTGGGGCCAACGTCCTGACTTTC
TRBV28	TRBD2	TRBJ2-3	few	CASRLIAGSTDTQYF	TGTGCCAGCAGACTAATAGCGGGGAGCACAGATACGCAGTATTTT
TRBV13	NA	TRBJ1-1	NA	CASSLTGLEAFF	TGTGCCAGCAGCTTAACGGGTCTCGAAGCTTTCTTT
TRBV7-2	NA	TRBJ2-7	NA	CASSPNTGVHEQYF	TGTGCCAGCAGCCCAAACACGGGGGTACACGAGCAGTACTTC
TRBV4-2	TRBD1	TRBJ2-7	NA	CASSQGAADRGPYEQYF	TGTGCCAGCAGCCAAGGGGCGGCCGACAGGGGGCCCTACGAGCAGTACTTC
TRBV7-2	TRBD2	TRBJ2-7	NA	CASRKEGLALLPQYF	TGTGCCAGCAGGAAGGAGGGACTAGCCCTCTTGCCGCAGTACTTC
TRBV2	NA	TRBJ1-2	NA	CASIEGQGRDYTF	TGTGCCAGCATTGAGGGTCAGGGCAGGGACTACACCTTC
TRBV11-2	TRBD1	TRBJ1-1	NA	CASSPDRTGTEAFF	TGTGCCAGCAGCCCGGACCGGACAGGCACTGAAGCTTTCTTT
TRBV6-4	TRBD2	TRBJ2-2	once	CASSAGGPGELFF	TGTGCCAGCAGCGCGGGGGGGCCCGGGGAGCTGTTTTTT
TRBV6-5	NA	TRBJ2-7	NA	CASSYSRDSYEQYF	TGTGCCAGCAGTTACTCTCGCGACTCCTACGAGCAGTACTTC
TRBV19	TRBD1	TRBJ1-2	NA	CASSMSGQGRGYAF	TGTGCCAGTAGTATGAGCGGACAGGGGAGAGGCTACGCCTTC
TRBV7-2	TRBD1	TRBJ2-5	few	CASSFQTGQETQYF	TGTGCCAGCAGCTTTCAGACAGGGCAAGAGACCCAGTACTTC
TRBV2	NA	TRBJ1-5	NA	CASSDSRSRYQPQHF	TGTGCCAGCAGTGATTCTAGGTCGCGATATCAGCCCCAGCATTTT
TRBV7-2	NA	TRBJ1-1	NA	CASSPVGSNTEAFF	TGTGCCAGCAGCCCGGTCGGGAGTAACACTGAAGCTTTCTTT
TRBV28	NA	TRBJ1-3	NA	CASSLKGLSSGNTIYF	TGTGCCAGCAGTTTGAAGGGACTGAGCTCTGGAAACACCATATATTTT
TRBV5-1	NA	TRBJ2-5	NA	CASSLAAGRRLSETQYF	TGCGCCAGCAGCTTGGCGGCTGGCCGTCGACTGTCGGAGACCCAGTACTTC
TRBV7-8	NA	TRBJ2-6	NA	CASSLTRASGANVLTF	TGTGCCAGCAGCTTGACTAGAGCCTCTGGGGCCAACGTCCTGACTTTC
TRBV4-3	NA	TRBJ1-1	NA	CASSQEGAGWTEAFF	TGCGCCAGCAGCCAAGAGGGGGCTGGATGGACTGAAGCTTTCTTT
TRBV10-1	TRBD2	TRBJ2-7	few	CASSESRASGRKEQYF	TGCGCCAGCAGTGAGTCGAGGGCTAGCGGGAGGAAGGAGCAGTACTTC
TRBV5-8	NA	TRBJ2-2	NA	CASSRDLGTGELFF	TGTGCCAGCAGCAGAGATCTCGGCACCGGGGAGCTGTTTTTT
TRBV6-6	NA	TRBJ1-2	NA	CASSLGPWDGYTF	TGTGCCAGCAGTTTGGGCCCGTGGGATGGCTACACCTTC
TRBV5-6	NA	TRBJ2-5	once	CASSAIQGVETQYF	TGTGCCAGCAGCGCGATACAGGGAGTAGAGACCCAGTACTTC
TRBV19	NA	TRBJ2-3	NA	CASSRGPSTDTQYF	TGTGCCAGTAGTAGAGGGCCTAGCACAGATACGCAGTATTTT
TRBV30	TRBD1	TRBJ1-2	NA	CAWWTGTGVNYGYTF	TGTGCCTGGTGGACCGGGACAGGAGTTAACTATGGCTACACCTTC
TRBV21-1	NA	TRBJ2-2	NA	CASIERVRELFF	TGTGCCAGCATAGAGAGGGTCCGGGAGCTGTTTTTT
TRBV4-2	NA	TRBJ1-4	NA	CASSQVRGTTNEKLFF	TGTGCCAGCAGCCAAGTACGGGGTACAACTAATGAAAAACTGTTTTTT
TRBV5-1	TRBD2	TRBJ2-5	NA	CASSSSGLNEETQYF	TGCGCCAGCAGCAGTAGCGGGCTGAATGAAGAGACCCAGTACTTC
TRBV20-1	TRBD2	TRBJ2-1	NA	CSARREARQFF	TGCAGTGCCAGGCGGGAGGCGAGGCAGTTCTTC
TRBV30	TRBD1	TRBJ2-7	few	CAWSVKGQWDEQYF	TGTGCCTGGAGTGTAAAGGGACAGTGGGACGAGCAGTACTTC
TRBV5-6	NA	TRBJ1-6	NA	CASSTGLGDSPLHF	TGTGCCAGCAGCACGGGACTGGGGGATTCACCCCTCCACTTT
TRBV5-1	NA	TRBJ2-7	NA	CASSGDLYEQYF	TGCGCCAGCAGCGGAGACCTCTACGAGCAGTACTTC
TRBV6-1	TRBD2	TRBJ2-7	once	CASRLASGQYF	TGTGCCAGCAGGTTGGCTAGCGGGCAGTACTTC
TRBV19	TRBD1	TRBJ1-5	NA	CASGNPGTGPQPQHF	TGTGCCAGTGGTAATCCCGGGACAGGGCCTCAGCCCCAGCATTTT
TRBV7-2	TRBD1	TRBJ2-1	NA	CASSPQGGPINNEQFF	TGTGCCAGCAGCCCACAGGGGGGCCCTATAAACAATGAGCAGTTCTTC
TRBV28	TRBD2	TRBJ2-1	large	CASSRLARSYNEQFF	TGTGCCAGCAGTAGACTAGCGCGATCCTACAATGAGCAGTTCTTC